This is a list of T cell receptor beta chains from one sample in a study of blood T cell repertoires in COVID-19. Measured with immunoSEQ multiplex PCR; TCRdb has only the in-frame clones, and not every one. The sample consists of 210,000 or so clones, approximately 91% of them appearing once. Sequencing was carried out using peripheral blood. Receptors were obtained from a middle-aged man with acute or convalescent COVID-19. Each CDR3 is given with its conserved first and last residue. D genes are given only for firm matches. Only some rows state a clone size, as once, few, many or a class for expanded clones.

J | size | V | D | CDR3 | DNA
TRBJ1-1 | - | TRBV19 | - | CASSIGRGLNTEAFF | TGTGCCAGTAGTATCGGGAGAGGGTTGAACACTGAAGCTTTCTTT
TRBJ1-2 | - | TRBV19 | TRBD1 | CASSLRDSYGYTF | TGTGCCAGTAGCCTTCGGGACAGCTATGGCTACACCTTC
TRBJ1-6 | - | TRBV6-5 | - | CASRIRDGSPLHF | TGTGCCAGCAGGATCAGGGATGGTTCACCCCTCCACTTT
TRBJ1-2 | - | TRBV7-2 | TRBD1 | CASSPGTGDRGYTF | TGTGCCAGCAGCCCAGGGACAGGGGATCGGGGCTACACCTTC
TRBJ2-1 | - | TRBV6-5 | - | CASSPTVSSYNEQFF | TGTGCCAGCAGTCCCACAGTGAGCTCCTACAATGAGCAGTTCTTC
TRBJ2-7 | - | TRBV6-5 | - | CASSLPLRDNYEQYF | TGTGCCAGCAGTCTGCCCCTCCGGGACAATTACGAGCAGTACTTC
TRBJ1-2 | few | TRBV5-1 | TRBD1 | CASSITGGSYGYTF | TGCGCCAGCAGCATTACAGGGGGGAGCTATGGCTACACCTTC
TRBJ1-5 | - | TRBV4-2 | - | CASSFSRVSNQPQHF | TGTGCCAGCAGCTTTTCGAGGGTTAGCAATCAGCCCCAGCATTTT
TRBJ2-7 | - | TRBV5-5 | - | CASSPTGAAYEQYF | TGTGCCAGCAGCCCAACCGGAGCGGCGTACGAGCAGTACTTC
TRBJ2-7 | - | TRBV27 | - | CASSLGRTYEQYF | TGTGCCAGCAGTTTAGGCAGGACCTACGAGCAGTACTTC
TRBJ2-3 | - | TRBV3-1/TRBV3-2 | TRBD1 | CASSQTPGQITDTQYF | TGTGCCAGCAGCCAGACCCCGGGACAGATCACAGATACGCAGTATTTT
TRBJ1-1 | - | TRBV29-1 | TRBD1 | CSVVQGAWDTEAFF | TGCAGCGTTGTCCAGGGGGCATGGGACACTGAAGCTTTCTTT
TRBJ1-5 | - | TRBV18 | - | CASAAGSNQPQHF | TGTGCCAGCGCCGCGGGTAGCAATCAGCCCCAGCATTTT
TRBJ2-2 | - | TRBV19 | - | CASSIDRGAGELFF | TGTGCCAGTAGTATAGACAGGGGGGCCGGGGAGCTGTTTTTT
TRBJ2-7 | - | TRBV9 | TRBD2 | CASSVEASGGYEQYF | TGTGCCAGCAGCGTAGAGGCTAGCGGGGGCTACGAGCAGTACTTC
TRBJ1-2 | - | TRBV3-1/TRBV3-2 | TRBD1 | CASSQGRGDFNYGYTF | TGTGCCAGCAGCCAAGGCAGGGGGGACTTTAACTATGGCTACACCTTC
TRBJ2-7 | once | TRBV7-9 | TRBD2 | CASSFGAGGSYEQYF | TGTGCCAGCAGCTTCGGAGCGGGGGGTAGCTACGAGCAGTACTTC
TRBJ2-1 | - | TRBV19 | - | CASSIRPGEKDEQFF | TGTGCCAGTAGTATTCGGCCAGGGGAGAAGGATGAGCAGTTCTTC
TRBJ1-2 | - | TRBV6-1 | - | CASSDRVSGYGYTF | TGTGCCAGCAGTGACCGGGTTTCGGGCTATGGCTACACCTTC
TRBJ2-7 | once | TRBV10-3 | TRBD1 | CAISGGQGASYEQYF | TGTGCCATCAGTGGAGGACAGGGGGCATCCTACGAGCAGTACTTC
TRBJ2-3 | few | TRBV9 | TRBD1 | CASSPRQGADTQYF | TGTGCCAGCAGCCCCCGACAGGGGGCCGATACGCAGTATTTT
TRBJ2-5 | - | TRBV6-5 | - | CASSYEWQTQETQYF | TGTGCCAGCAGTTACGAATGGCAGACTCAAGAGACCCAGTACTTC
TRBJ2-3 | - | TRBV27 | - | CASSLFPPAQYF | TGTGCCAGCAGTTTATTTCCCCCCGCGCAGTATTTT
TRBJ1-1 | - | TRBV5-1 | TRBD1 | CASRAGTGSPQNTEAFF | TGCGCCAGCAGGGCCGGGACAGGCTCCCCTCAGAACACTGAAGCTTTCTTT
TRBJ2-3 | - | TRBV20-1 | - | CSAHKDTQYF | TGCAGTGCGCACAAAGATACGCAGTATTTT
TRBJ2-1 | - | TRBV25-1 | TRBD2 | CASSRSGTSGNNEQFF | TGTGCCAGCAGTCGTTCGGGGACTAGCGGAAACAATGAGCAGTTCTTC
TRBJ2-3 | once | TRBV5-6 | - | CASSRTDSTDTQYF | TGTGCCAGCAGCAGGACAGATAGCACAGATACGCAGTATTTT
TRBJ1-4 | - | TRBV7-9 | - | CASSLVGGSDEKLFF | TGTGCCAGCAGCTTAGTCGGGGGGAGCGATGAAAAACTGTTTTTT
TRBJ2-5 | once | TRBV19 | TRBD2 | CASSIGATSGGVGETQYF | TGTGCCAGTAGTATAGGGGCGACTAGCGGGGGGGTAGGAGAGACCCAGTACTTC
TRBJ2-5 | - | TRBV7-2 | - | CASSLGGVSQETQYF | TGTGCCAGCAGCTTAGGCGGGGTGTCTCAAGAGACCCAGTACTTC
TRBJ1-1 | few | TRBV5-1 | - | CASSAQGRTEAFF | TGCGCCAGCAGCGCCCAGGGGAGAACTGAAGCTTTCTTT
TRBJ1-5 | - | TRBV28 | TRBD1 | CASSFPGTGGRNQPQHF | TGTGCCAGCAGTTTCCCCGGGACAGGAGGGCGAAATCAGCCCCAGCATTTT
TRBJ2-7 | - | TRBV15 | - | CATSRGGTVSYEQYF | TGTGCCACCAGCAGAGGCGGGACAGTTTCCTACGAGCAGTACTTC
TRBJ1-1 | - | TRBV9 | TRBD1 | CASSADRGNTEAFF | TGTGCCAGCAGCGCGGACAGGGGGAACACTGAAGCTTTCTTT
TRBJ2-3 | - | TRBV3-1/TRBV3-2 | - | CASSQGPKGSAGASPGTDTQYF | TGTGCCAGCAGCCAAGGTCCGAAGGGGTCGGCGGGGGCGAGTCCTGGCACAGATACGCAGTATTTT
TRBJ1-1 | - | TRBV6-5 | - | CASSVGRRLNTEAFF | TGTGCCAGCAGCGTGGGGAGGCGGTTGAACACTGAAGCTTTCTTT
TRBJ2-2 | - | TRBV9 | TRBD1 | CASSPRPGTGFSGELFF | TGTGCCAGCAGCCCCCGCCCCGGGACAGGGTTTTCCGGGGAGCTGTTTTTT
TRBJ2-7 | - | TRBV3-1/TRBV3-2 | - | CASSHSNLARLYEQYF | TGTGCCAGCAGCCATTCAAACTTAGCCCGGTTATACGAGCAGTACTTC
TRBJ2-5 | - | TRBV19 | TRBD2 | CASRSGGGGETQYF | TGTGCCAGTCGAAGCGGGGGAGGGGGAGAGACCCAGTACTTC
TRBJ1-2 | - | TRBV27 | TRBD1 | CASSLTGDNLGGYTF | TGTGCCAGCAGTTTAACAGGGGACAATTTAGGTGGCTACACCTTC
TRBJ1-4 | - | TRBV7-9 | - | CASTNPGSLEKLFF | TGTGCCAGCACCAACCCGGGAAGTTTGGAAAAACTGTTTTTT
TRBJ2-1 | - | TRBV5-1 | - | CASSLVADYNEQFF | TGCGCCAGCAGCTTGGTGGCAGACTACAATGAGCAGTTCTTC
TRBJ2-2 | - | TRBV3-1/TRBV3-2 | - | CASSHYTGELFF | TGTGCCAGCAGCCACTACACCGGGGAGCTGTTTTTT
TRBJ1-1 | - | TRBV7-2 | - | CASSPYGGTEAFF | TGTGCCAGCAGCCCGTACGGCGGCACTGAAGCTTTCTTT
TRBJ2-7 | - | TRBV10-3 | - | CAISENLGGSGEQYF | TGTGCCATCAGTGAAAATCTGGGAGGATCGGGCGAGCAGTACTTC
TRBJ2-7 | - | TRBV4-2 | TRBD1 | CASSLLGQGGEQYF | TGTGCCAGCAGCCTGCTTGGACAGGGGGGCGAGCAGTACTTC
TRBJ1-5 | - | TRBV6-5 | - | CASSRQKESNQPQHF | TGTGCCAGCAGTAGACAGAAAGAGAGCAATCAGCCCCAGCATTTT
TRBJ2-3 | - | TRBV5-1 | TRBD1 | CASTVPGQGTTQYF | TGCGCCAGCACCGTCCCGGGACAGGGGACAACGCAGTATTTT
TRBJ2-5 | - | TRBV11-2 | TRBD2 | CASSSPAGGRETQYF | TGTGCCAGCAGCTCCCCTGCGGGGGGGCGGGAGACCCAGTACTTC
TRBJ1-5 | - | TRBV4-3 | - | CASSLRASDSNQPQHF | TGCGCCAGCAGCCTGAGAGCCTCCGATAGCAATCAGCCCCAGCATTTT
TRBJ1-1 | - | TRBV16 | - | CASSQQGTEAFF | TGTGCCAGCAGCCAACAGGGCACTGAAGCTTTCTTT
TRBJ1-1 | - | TRBV5-1 | - | CASRGGAGNTEAFF | TGCGCCAGCCGCGGGGGGGCAGGGAACACTGAAGCTTTCTTT
TRBJ2-3 | - | TRBV7-9 | TRBD2 | CASSSRLAGGLSTDTQYF | TGTGCCAGCAGCTCGCGACTAGCGGGGGGACTAAGCACAGATACGCAGTATTTT
TRBJ2-2 | - | TRBV5-1 | - | CASSYAGEGGELFF | TGCGCCAGCAGCTACGCAGGCGAAGGCGGGGAGCTGTTTTTT